This entry is about one T cell receptor beta chain. Its antigen is as yet unknown. These data originate in a study of response to subunit inactivated influenza vaccine. TCRdb used MiXCR to reprocess the RT-PCR reads, holding one entry per CDR3 protein. The table has about 520,000 distinct CDR3 sequences, less than 7.5% seen once. Regarding the study as a whole: That few new T cells are recruited by each seasonal influenza vaccination was the authors' suggestion.

Sequencing was performed on PBMCs from blood, taken approximately 25 months after vaccination. The source of this sequence is a man aged 50-75 years who received an inactivated influenza vaccine.

CDR3 sequence reads: CSATGQGAGEQFF. CDR3 coding DNA: TGCAGCGCTACCGGACAGGGGGCGGGTGAGCAGTTCTTC. The chain recombines TRBV29-1 with TRBJ2-1; 11 bases are a match to TRBD1. Germline CDR1 SQVTM, CDR2 ANQGSEA. After removal of 7 bases from V and 9 bases from J, the junction contained 8 bases not matched to a gene. There are 13 residues in the CDR3.